This T cell receptor beta chain was recorded in a study of T cell responses to AZD1222 COVID-19 vaccine (dated by TCRdb to the early 2020s). Regarding the complete study: A total of just over 230 trial participants underwent TCR sequencing, of whom 207 received two doses of AZD1222 and about 26 received two doses of the MenACWY control vaccine. Trial participants were enrolled into age subgroups of 18-55, 56-69 and 70-plus years, which contained around 150, 29 and 61 TCR-sequenced participants, respectively. Findings and caveats that apply to the study as a whole: Conclusions about previously exposed vaccinees are limited because only five to seven AZD1222 recipients were SARS-CoV-2 seropositive at baseline. In the small 56-69-year group, the increase in depth fell short of significance, most likely because of low power. Participants were mostly white British and included more females than males, and it was suggested by the authors that clonal diversity may have been underestimated. Because no day 14 peak-response samples were available, the repertoires could be characterized only after the peak T cell response. The vaccine-associated CD4 TCRs covered the entire spike protein, and the dominant responses fell in regions 160-218 and 743-854. Spike-specific TCR breadth and depth rose significantly after two AZD1222 doses compared with day 0 and with MenACWY recipients. Nearly half of unique spike-specific TCRs reportedly recognized epitopes outside regions mutated in the B.1.351 and B.1.1.7 variants.

A word on this clone: Its binding antigen is unknown. Per-base qualities were not stored, and no clone one base away is much larger.

The CDR3 regions of human TCRbeta chains were analyzed by immunosequencing. As for the original processing: TCRs in the repertoires were compared against a reference library of SARS-CoV-2-specific TCRs that had been generated with the MIRA antigen-specificity platform. Breadth meant the fraction of unique TCRs that were SARS-CoV-2-associated, whereas depth meant the fraction of total T cells that were SARS-CoV-2-associated. Using the MIRA data, each spike-specific TCR was assigned both to the spike region to which the TCR was reactive and to a CD4 or CD8 class. Log10-transformed breadth and depth values were compared by one-way ANOVA with Sidak's multiple comparisons tests. In TCRdb, the immuneACCESS table is reduced to in-frame sequences with V and J assigned. These tables do not hold every clone; where another copy was compared, an unresolved V gene accounts for under half, and the others remain unexplained. V and J calls plus clone size are reproduced from that table; the DNA served to infer D and trimming. Here the sample has 200,000 or so clones; around 86% occur a single time. The ten top clones hold 2.5% to 3% of the sample.

Read against the paper, the sample's time point label means: baseline before first vaccination. The treatment or condition label here, explained by the study, means: meningococcal conjugate vaccine given as trial control. Samples from vaccinated people were obtained from the UK trials COV001 and COV002, which included a single-blind randomized controlled phase 2/3 trial of AZD1222 (ChAdOx1 nCoV-19) in healthy adults. For TCRbeta chain sequencing, PBMC samples from trial participants were taken at day 0 and at day 28 after the second dose. This TCR was sampled from an adult in good health. Specimen: peripheral blood, collected on day 0 of MenACWY control vaccination.

The nucleotide sequence is given as TGTGCCAGCAGTTTAAGTGGGGCGGGGGGGCTCCAAGAGACCCAGTACTTC. This sequence encodes CASSLSGAGGLQETQYF. This chain joins TRBV28 to TRBJ2-5, and 9 junction bases match TRBD2. Including the terminal cysteine and phenylalanine, the CDR3 comprises 17 residues. Only CDR3 DNA is held: 51 bases, read in frame from base 1. Reading the germline V gene gives CDR1 MDHEN and CDR2 SYDVKM. From V the trimming removes 2 bases and from J it removes 1 base, while the gene matches leave 8 bases of the junction unaccounted for. The full variable domain, completed from the reference TRBV28 and TRBJ2-5 proteins outside the CDR3, reads DVKVTQSSRYLVKRTGEKVFLECVQDMDHENMFWYRQDPGLGLRLIYFSYDVKMKEKGDIPEGYSVSREKKERFSLILESASTNQTSMYLCASSLSGAGGLQETQYFGPGTRLLVL.